One and the same sample provided the 32 T cell receptor beta chains below, sequenced in a study of spatial heterogeneity in lung cancer. Notes on the study in general: Expanded intratumoral alpha and beta TCR counts tracked tumor mutation counts.

The time point: sample taken at primary tumor resection. TCRdb reprocessed the 5' RACE reads with MiXCR, giving one entry per CDR3 protein. The sample shows around 7,500 distinct CDR3 sequences, 13% of them seen only once. No antigen has been identified for these receptors. The sequencing used lung tumor tissue, collected at surgery. All receptors come from a male donor with early-stage non-small cell lung cancer.

The sample holds many counts of this clonotype. The chain combines TRBV11-2 with TRBJ1-1; no firm D call. Germline V gene data show CDR1 as SGHAT and CDR2 as FQNNGV. CDR3 length equals 15 residues. Between the trimmed V and J ends, which lost 1 base and 5 bases, there was a span of 14 bases. This chain's CDR3 is CASSLGVRSVTEAFF. In nucleotides, the CDR3 is TGTGCCAGCAGCTTAGGAGTAAGGAGTGTGACTGAAGCTTTCTTT.

This clonotype has a count of ten or more. This sequence joins TRBV6-1 and TRBJ2-7; D is ambiguous. The V end was cut by 6 bases, the J end by 7 bases, with 25 bases between. Germline V gene sequence: CDR1 MNHNS, CDR2 SASEGT. The CDR3 spans 16 residues. Written as DNA, the CDR3 is TGTGCCAGCAGGGTCGGTCGAACATTAACTACTGGGGAGCAGTACGTC. Translated: CASRVGRTLTTGEQYV.

This clonotype was detected many times. This chain connects TRBV12-3 or TRBV12-4 to TRBJ1-5; 12 nucleotides align to TRBD1. The CDR3 is made up of 17 amino acids. The J segment lost 5 bases and the V segment lost 3 bases, leaving 8 bases of the junction unmatched. The CDR3 nucleotides are TGTGCCAGCAGTTTTGGGACAGGGGGCCTAGGGGATCAGCCCCAGCATTTT. As protein: CASSFGTGGLGDQPQHF.

This clonotype was recorded at least ten times. The chain carries TRBV20-1 and TRBJ2-5; 9 nucleotides match TRBD2. The length of the CDR3 is 15 residues. J was trimmed by 4 bases and V by 3 bases; bases with no gene match: 9. Germline CDR1 DFQATT, CDR2 SNEGSKA (reference sequence). CDR3 loop: CSASVSGSEVETQYF. For the CDR3, the DNA is TGCAGTGCTAGTGTTAGCGGGAGCGAGGTAGAGACCCAGTACTTC.

By sample fraction, this clonotype is medium-sized. The rearrangement joins TRBV5-5 to TRBJ1-5; 7 bases align to TRBD1. V was pared by 0 bases and J by 7 bases, with 1 base of the junction left unmatched. This CDR3 is 13 amino acids long. Germline CDR1 SGHKS, CDR2 YYEKEE (reference sequence). DNA for the CDR3: TGTGCCAGCAGCTTGGCAGGGGGACAGCCCCAGCATTTT. This translates into CASSLAGGQPQHF.

By sample share, this clonotype is medium-sized. The chain joins TRBV19 to TRBJ1-5; the D gene is possibly TRBD1 (6 bases). The germline gives CDR1 LNHDA, CDR2 SQIVND (reference sequence). The CDR3 covers 16 residues. Between the trimmed V and J ends, which lost 5 bases and 3 bases, there was a span of 17 bases. The CDR3 region is CASSPRAGGDNQPQHF. CDR3 DNA: TGTGCCAGTAGTCCTAGGGCGGGGGGCGACAATCAGCCCCAGCATTTT.

Relative to its sample, this clonotype is large. J is TRBJ1-1 and V is TRBV12-3 or TRBV12-4, with D unresolved. Trimming took 6 bases from V and 8 from J, leaving 13 bases between them. The CDR3 runs 12 residues. The CDR3 DNA reads as TGTGCCAGCAGCCGGCTTTATTGGGAAGCTTTCTTT. Its translation is CASSRLYWEAFF.

This clonotype was recorded many times. The chain links TRBV7-2 to TRBJ2-3, with 7 bases lining up with TRBD1. CDR3 length equals 15 residues. Unmatched junction bases numbered 8, after V lost 7 bases and J lost 1 base. CDR1 and CDR2 from the germline V gene are SGHTA and FQGNSA. The DNA for the CDR3 is TGTGCCAGCACCGACAGGGTCGGAGGCACAGATACGCAGTATTTT. Translation: CASTDRVGGTDTQYF.

This clonotype was seen at least ten times. The chain is built from TRBV2 and TRBJ2-3; 9 positions agree with TRBD2. This CDR3 has 16 residues. V shed 4 bases, J shed 3 bases, and the junction held 8 bases outside the gene matches. Germline V CDR1 and CDR2: SNHLY, FYNNEI. The CDR3, as DNA: TGTGCCAGCAGTGCCAGAAGCGGGGGGCAAACAGATACGCAGTATTTT. Its translation is CASSARSGGQTDTQYF.

This clonotype appeared many times. The chain couples TRBV29-1 to TRBJ2-3, with D tentatively TRBD1 (5 bases). V dropped 5 bases and J dropped 0 bases, with 21 bases sitting between them. This CDR3 comprises 17 residues. The germline CDR1 and CDR2 sequences are SQVTM and ANQGSEA. CDR3 sequence (DNA): TGCAGCGTTTTGGGGCCGTACCCTACGACTAGCACAGATACGCAGTATTTT. Amino acids: CSVLGPYPTTSTDTQYF.

There are many counts of this clonotype. This rearrangement joins TRBV7-3 to TRBJ2-3, with TRBD2 matching over 8 bases. The CDR3 is 15 residues long. The V segment lost 0 bases and the J segment 3 bases; nucleotides outside the gene matches: 2. In germline, CDR1 is SGHTA, CDR2 FQGTGA. CDR3 DNA sequence: TGTGCCAGCAGCTTAACTAGCGGGGAAACAGATACGCAGTATTTT. Translated: CASSLTSGETDTQYF.

Many counts were recorded for this clonotype. V and J are TRBV12-3 or TRBV12-4 and TRBJ2-3; tentative D call: TRBD2 (6 bases). Deletions cut 6 bases from V and 7 bases from J, with 17 bases between. The CDR3 is 14 amino acids. Written as DNA, the CDR3 is TGTGCCAGCAGCCTCTTGGAGGGTAGCAATACGCAGTATTTT. Its protein is CASSLLEGSNTQYF.

In this sample, this clonotype is medium-sized. The CDR3 nucleotides are TGTGCCAGCAGCGAATCCACAGGGCCCTACGAGCAGTACTTC. It is translated as CASSESTGPYEQYF. This chain connects TRBV9 to TRBJ2-7, with a possible D match to TRBD1 (6 bases). V gave up 3 bases and J gave up 2 bases, with 12 bases separating them. Germline V gene sequence: CDR1 SGDLS, CDR2 YYNGEE. The CDR3 consists of 14 residues. The full variable domain, with the rest looked up from reference TRBV9 and TRBJ2-7, is DSGVTQTPKHLITATGQRVTLRCSPRSGDLSVYWYQQSLDQGLQFLIQYYNGEERAKGNILERFSAQQFPDLHSELNLSSLELGDSALYFCASSESTGPYEQYFGPGTRLTVT.

This clonotype was found many times. This chain links TRBV7-8 with TRBJ2-6; a weak D match, TRBD2 (5 bases). Trimming removed 0 bases at V and 0 bases at J, with 9 bases between. The CDR3 is 17 amino acids. The V gene's germline CDR1 is SGHVS and CDR2 FQNEAQ. The CDR3 coding sequence is TGTGCCAGCAGCTTAGCACGGGGTGGCTCTGGGGCCAACGTCCTGACTTTC. Its protein is CASSLARGGSGANVLTF.

This chain uses TRBV20-1 with TRBJ2-4, with D possibly being TRBD1 or TRBD2 (5 bases each). V was trimmed by 3 bases and J by 0 bases, leaving 9 bases between them. The CDR3 has 14 residues. Germline values: CDR1 DFQATT, CDR2 SNEGSKA (reference sequence). The DNA for the CDR3 is TGCAGTGCTAGCGGGGCACTAGCCAAAAACATTCAGTACTTC. This gives the protein CSASGALAKNIQYF.

In its sample, this clonotype is medium-sized (0.01 to 0.1%). The chain couples TRBV11-2 to TRBJ2-5; D unresolved. CDR1 and CDR2 from the germline V gene are SGHAT and FQNNGV. Trimming removed 1 base from V and 3 bases from J, with 6 bases in between. CDR3 length: 13 residues. CDR3 amino acids: CASSLGLKETQYF. The CDR3 nucleotides are TGTGCCAGCAGCTTAGGGCTGAAAGAGACCCAGTACTTC.

This clonotype was detected many times. This chain uses TRBV12-3 or TRBV12-4 with TRBJ2-3; D remains unclear. Trimming took 3 bases from V and 0 from J, leaving 7 bases between them. CDR3 length equals 14 residues. DNA for the CDR3: TGTGCCAGCAGTTTCGGCAGAAGCACAGATACGCAGTATTTT. It specifies CASSFGRSTDTQYF.

This clonotype appeared many times. CDR3 sequence: CSAQDPLSNEQFF. CDR3 DNA sequence: TGCAGTGCGCAAGATCCCCTTTCCAATGAGCAGTTCTTC. V is TRBV20-1 and J is TRBJ2-1; no reliable D call. Germline-derived CDR1 and CDR2 are DFQATT and SNEGSKA (reference sequence). The V end was cut by 6 bases, the J end by 6 bases, with 15 bases between. This CDR3 spans 13 amino acids.

This clonotype was recorded many times. V is TRBV5-1 and J is TRBJ2-1; 9 bases line up with TRBD1. V lost 7 bases and J lost 8; bases outside the gene matches: 10. Germline CDR1 SGHRS, CDR2 YFSETQ. There are 14 residues in the CDR3. In DNA form, the CDR3 reads TGCGCCAGCGCTCGGGACAGGGACCGGGATGAGCAGTTCTTC. Encoded protein: CASARDRDRDEQFF.

In its sample, this clonotype is medium-sized. The chain has TRBV7-8 and TRBJ1-3; D unresolved. The V and J ends lost 2 bases and 4 bases respectively, with 6 bases between them. Germline V gene sequence: CDR1 SGHVS, CDR2 FQNEAQ. The CDR3 loop spans 13 amino acids. CDR3 in DNA: TGTGCCAGCAGCTTAATGGGGGGAAACACCATATATTTT. It encodes CASSLMGGNTIYF.

This clonotype was detected many times. As DNA, the CDR3 is TGTGCCAGCAGTTTGTCAGGGGCAGGAAACACCATATATTTT. This translates into CASSLSGAGNTIYF. The chain employs TRBV12-3 or TRBV12-4 and TRBJ1-3; a weak D match, TRBD1 (6 bases). This CDR3 is 14 amino acids long. V was cut by 3 bases and J by 4 bases, with 10 bases left in between.

Ten or more counts support this clonotype. The chain has TRBV6-1 and TRBJ1-5; 7 bases line up with TRBD1. CDR1 is MNHNS, CDR2 SASEGT, per germline. V shed 4 bases, J shed 4 bases, and the junction held 7 bases outside the gene matches. The CDR3 has 15 residues. CDR3: CASSVGRGSNQPQHF. For the CDR3, the DNA is TGTGCCAGCAGTGTGGGCAGGGGGTCGAATCAGCCCCAGCATTTT.

The table lists this clonotype with many counts. The chain employs TRBV12-3 or TRBV12-4 and TRBJ1-6; D is undetermined. This CDR3 has 13 residues. V was trimmed by 4 bases and J by 7 bases, leaving 8 bases between them. CDR3 in DNA: TGTGCCAGCAGTTCCCTCGTCAATTCACCCCTCCACTTT. Amino acid sequence: CASSSLVNSPLHF.

This clonotype has at least ten counts. The chain recombines TRBV14 with TRBJ2-7; tentatively, D is TRBD1 or TRBD2 (5 bases each). Trimming pared 3 bases from V and 5 bases from J, leaving 11 bases between. CDR3 length equals 13 residues. From germline, CDR1 is SGHDN and CDR2 FVKESK. The CDR3 reads CASSHYRRDEQYF. The CDR3 DNA reads TGTGCCAGCAGCCATTACAGGCGGGACGAGCAGTACTTC.

Ten or more counts support this clonotype. The V gene is TRBV27, the J gene TRBJ2-7, with 7 bases identical to TRBD2. Germline CDR1 MNHEY, CDR2 SMNVEV (reference sequence). Losses at the gene ends were 3 bases for V and 2 bases for J; bases not matched to a gene: 4. CDR3 size: 14 residues. CDR3 bases: TGTGCCAGCAGTTTCACGGGGGGAGCCTACGAGCAGTACTTC. This sequence encodes CASSFTGGAYEQYF.

The chain couples TRBV7-2 to TRBJ1-5; D unresolved. The CDR3 is 13 residues long. CDR1 and CDR2 from the germline V gene are SGHTA and FQGNSA. V lost 3 bases and J 7 bases, leaving 10 bases between the germline ends. The CDR3 DNA reads TGTGCCAGCAGCTTCGCGAGGAACCAGCCCCAGCATTTT. Translating gives CASSFARNQPQHF.

This clonotype was recorded at least ten times. The chain carries TRBV2 and TRBJ2-3; TRBD2 aligns across 7 bases. This CDR3 is built from 14 residues. Per germline, CDR1 SNHLY and CDR2 FYNNEI. V trimming: 9 bases; J trimming: 0 bases; junction bases outside the gene matches: 6. CDR3 coding DNA: TGTGCCAGTAGCGGGTCCGCTAGCACAGATACGCAGTATTTT. Amino acids: CASSGSASTDTQYF. Full variable domain (remainder filled in from reference TRBV2 and TRBJ2-3): EPEVTQTPSHQVTQMGQEVILRCVPISNHLYFYWYRQILGQKVEFLVSFYNNEISEKSEIFDDQFSVERPDGSNFTLKIRSTKLEDSAMYFCASSGSASTDTQYFGPGTRLTVL.

This clonotype turned up a few times. The chain recombines TRBV5-1 with TRBJ2-3, with 8 bases fitting TRBD1. Germline trimming cut 0 bases from V and 1 base from J; bases unmatched to any gene: 4. Germline V gene data show CDR1 as SGHRS and CDR2 as YFSETQ. The length of the CDR3 is 16 residues. CDR3 nucleotides: TGCGCCAGCAGCTTGGGAGGACAGGGTCGCACAGATACGCAGTATTTT. Translation: CASSLGGQGRTDTQYF.

By sample share, this clonotype is medium-sized. V is TRBV28 and J is TRBJ1-5, with TRBD1 identical over 9 bases. The CDR3 covers 19 residues. The V segment lost 3 bases and the J segment 0 bases; nucleotides outside the gene matches: 12. Germline CDR1 reads MDHEN; CDR2 reads SYDVKM. The CDR3 bases are TGTGCCAGCAGTTTCCCTTCGGGACAGGGATACAATAGCAATCAGCCCCAGCATTTT. Encoded protein: CASSFPSGQGYNSNQPQHF.

This clonotype has at least ten counts. This rearrangement joins TRBV21-1 to TRBJ2-7; TRBD1 is taken as the D call from the table, unchecked against the DNA. TRBV21-1 is a documented pseudogene. The CDR3 contains 17 residues. The DNA of the CDR3 is TGTGCCAGCACGGGCTGGAGGGGACAGGGGGCGTCCTACGAGCAGTACGTC. This translates into CASTGWRGQGASYEQYV.

This clonotype has only a few counts. The V call is TRBV11-3, the J call TRBJ1-1, with a tentative D call TRBD1 (5 bases). V was trimmed by 3 bases and J by 4 bases, leaving 9 bases between them. Germline V gene sequence: CDR1 SGHNT, CDR2 YENEEA. This CDR3 region has 13 residues. The CDR3 DNA is TGTGCCAGCAGCTTCAAAAGGGGCACTGAAGCTTTCTTT. Its translation is CASSFKRGTEAFF.

This clonotype has at least ten counts. The chain links TRBV12-3 or TRBV12-4 to TRBJ1-5; TRBD1 is a possible D gene (5 bases). The germline V and J ends were trimmed by 3 bases and 7 bases, with 10 bases remaining between them. The CDR3 has 13 amino acids. CDR3: CASSFREFQPQHF. As DNA, the CDR3 is TGTGCCAGCAGTTTCAGGGAGTTCCAGCCCCAGCATTTT.